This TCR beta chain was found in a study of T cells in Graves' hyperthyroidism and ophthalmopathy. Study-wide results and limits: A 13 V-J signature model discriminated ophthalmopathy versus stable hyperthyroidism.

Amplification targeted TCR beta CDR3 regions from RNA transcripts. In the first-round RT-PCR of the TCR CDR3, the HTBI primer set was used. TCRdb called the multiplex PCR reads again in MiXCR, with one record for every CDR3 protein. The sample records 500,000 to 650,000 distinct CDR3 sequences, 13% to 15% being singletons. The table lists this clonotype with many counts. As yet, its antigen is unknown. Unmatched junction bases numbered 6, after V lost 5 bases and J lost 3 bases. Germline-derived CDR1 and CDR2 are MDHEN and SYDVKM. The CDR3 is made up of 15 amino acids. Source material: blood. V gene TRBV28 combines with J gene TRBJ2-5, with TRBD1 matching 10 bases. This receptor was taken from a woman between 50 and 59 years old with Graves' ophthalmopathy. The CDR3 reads CASSDPGTGEETQYF. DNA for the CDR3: TGTGCCAGCAGTGACCCTGGGACAGGGGAAGAGACCCAGTACTTC.